This T cell receptor (beta chain) was captured by sequencing in a study of T-cell reconstitution after alpha-beta-depleted transplantation in children. Overall study results and limits: Several hundred expanded graft clones reportedly gave rise to the alpha-beta T cells present about two months after transplant. Diversity and T-cell counts at one year after transplant derived mostly from new T cells.

The CDR3 runs to 12 residues. J gave up 7 bases and V 6 bases, and 2 bases lay outside the gene matches. Preparation of the TCRbeta library was carried out with unique molecular identifiers. TCRdb ran MiXCR on the PCR reads and lists one entry per CDR3 protein. The table lists around 700,000 distinct CDR3 sequences, around 13% of them singletons. This clonotype came up many times. Its target is not known. This clonotype was sampled from a girl aged 2 to 9 with congenital amegakaryocytic thrombocytopenia, due to receive a stem cell transplant. The chain recombines TRBV12-3 or TRBV12-4 with TRBJ1-4; TRBD1 matches 7 bases. Source: PBMCs, taken before TCRalphabeta/CD19-depleted stem cell transplant. CDR3 sequence (DNA): TGTGCCAGCAGACAGGGGCGTGAAAAACTGTTTTTT. Amino acid sequence: CASRQGREKLFF.